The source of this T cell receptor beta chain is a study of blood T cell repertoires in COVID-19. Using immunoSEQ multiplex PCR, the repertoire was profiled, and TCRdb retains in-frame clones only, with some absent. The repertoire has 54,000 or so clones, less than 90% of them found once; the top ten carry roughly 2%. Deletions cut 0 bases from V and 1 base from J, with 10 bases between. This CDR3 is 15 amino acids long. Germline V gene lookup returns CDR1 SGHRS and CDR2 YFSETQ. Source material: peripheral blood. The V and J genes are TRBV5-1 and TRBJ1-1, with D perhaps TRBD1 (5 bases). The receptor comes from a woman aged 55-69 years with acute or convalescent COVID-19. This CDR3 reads CASSLGGRENTEAFF. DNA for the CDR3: TGCGCCAGCAGCTTGGGGGGCAGGGAGAACACTGAAGCTTTCTTT.